This T cell receptor (beta chain) was profiled in a study of T cell responses to AZD1222 COVID-19 vaccine. Method: immunoSEQ multiplex PCR; TCRdb's copy keeps in-frame clones and lacks some. Counted here are 130,000 to 150,000 clones, roughly 89% occurring once; the ten biggest clones make up 5.5%. Details on this clone: Its antigen is not known.

The V and J ends lost 6 bases and 3 bases, in that order; junction bases with no gene match: 11. The germline V gene has CDR1 KGHSH and CDR2 LQKENI. The CDR3 covers 16 residues. Findings and limits, study-wide: The donor group comprised mostly white British people and more females; the analysis possibly underestimated clonal diversity.

The clonotype comes from an adult in good health. Sequenced material: peripheral blood, taken on day 0 of AZD1222 vaccination. The rearrangement links TRBV18 to TRBJ1-1, with 9 nucleotides matching TRBD1. The CDR3 is CASSRRGQGMDTEAFF. CDR3 nucleotide sequence: TGTGCCAGCTCTCGCCGGGGACAGGGTATGGACACTGAAGCTTTCTTT.